The T cell receptor beta chain described here comes from a study of blood T cell repertoires in COVID-19. Study at large: Researchers got acute and convalescent COVID-19 samples from the United States, Italy and Spain. The cDNA or gDNA used as material had been derived from T cells, B-cell-depleted T cells, or PBMCs.

The CDR3 totals 14 residues. After removal of 5 bases from V and 8 bases from J, the junction contained 4 bases not matched to a gene. CDR1 is LNHDA and CDR2 is SQIVND in the germline V gene (reference sequence). The table came from immunoSEQ multiplex PCR; TCRdb's copy has only in-frame clones and leaves some out. Of 200,000 to 300,000 clones in the sample, about four fifths were seen once. This sequence originates from a woman of 80 years or more with acute or convalescent COVID-19. What was sequenced was peripheral blood. This chain links TRBV19 with TRBJ1-6, with 9 bases that match TRBD1. CDR3 nucleotide sequence: TGTGCCAGTAGTGCACAGGGGGCACATTCACCCCTCCACTTT. The encoded protein is CASSAQGAHSPLHF.